This TCR beta chain appears in the sequencing data of a study of shared clonotypes between healthy human individuals. Background on the study: Per donor, CD8 memory used one plate, CD8 naive used two, CD4 memory used three and CD4 naive used three.

Assay: immunoSEQ multiplex PCR; the TCRdb copy retains only in-frame clones and omits some. The data contain 2 million to 2.5 million clones, 95% of them singletons. CDR1 is KGHSH and CDR2 is LQKENI in the germline V gene. V shed 4 bases, J shed 6 bases, and the junction held 13 bases outside the gene matches. CDR3 length: 16 residues. Researchers partitioned CD4+ cells into CD45RA+ naive and CD45RA-negative memory subsets. This receptor was identified in a man aged 18 to 29 in good health. Sequencing was done on a sample of naive CD4+ T cells sorted from blood. Subset in this sample: CD45RA+ positively selected. The rearrangement joins TRBV18 to TRBJ2-7; 9 bases line up with TRBD1. The CDR3 DNA is TGTGCCAGCTCACTTTTCGCCGGGACAGGGTTTCGCGAGCAGTACTTC. It encodes CASSLFAGTGFREQYF.